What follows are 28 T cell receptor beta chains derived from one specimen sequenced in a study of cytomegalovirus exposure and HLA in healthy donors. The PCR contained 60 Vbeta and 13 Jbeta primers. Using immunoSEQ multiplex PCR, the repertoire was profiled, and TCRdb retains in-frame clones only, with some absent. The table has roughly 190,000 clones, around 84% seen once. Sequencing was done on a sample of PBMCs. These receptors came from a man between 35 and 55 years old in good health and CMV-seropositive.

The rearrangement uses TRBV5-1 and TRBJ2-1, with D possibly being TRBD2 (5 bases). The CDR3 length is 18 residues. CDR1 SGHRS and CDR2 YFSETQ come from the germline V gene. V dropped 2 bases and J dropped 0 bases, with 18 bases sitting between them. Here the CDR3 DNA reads TGCGCCAGCAGCTTTCCCTCTGACTACCTCATCTCCTACAATGAGCAGTTCTTC. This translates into CASSFPSDYLISYNEQFF. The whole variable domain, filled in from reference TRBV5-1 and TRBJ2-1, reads KAGVTQTPRYLIKTRGQQVTLSCSPISGHRSVSWYQQTPGQGLQFLFEYFSETQRNKGNFPGRFSGRQFSNSRSEMNVSTLELGDSALYLCASSFPSDYLISYNEQFFGPGTRLTVL.

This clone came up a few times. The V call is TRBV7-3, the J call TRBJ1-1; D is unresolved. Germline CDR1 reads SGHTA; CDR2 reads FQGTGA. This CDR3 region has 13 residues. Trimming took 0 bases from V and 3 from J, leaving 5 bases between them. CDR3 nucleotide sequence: TGTGCCAGCAGCTTAACGGCAGACACTGAAGCTTTCTTT. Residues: CASSLTADTEAFF.

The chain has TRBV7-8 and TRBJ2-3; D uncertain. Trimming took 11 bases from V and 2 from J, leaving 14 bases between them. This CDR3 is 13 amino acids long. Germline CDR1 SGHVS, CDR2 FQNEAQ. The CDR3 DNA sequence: TGTGCCTCACGCGGCTGGTACACAGATACGCAGTATTTT. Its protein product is CASRGWYTDTQYF.

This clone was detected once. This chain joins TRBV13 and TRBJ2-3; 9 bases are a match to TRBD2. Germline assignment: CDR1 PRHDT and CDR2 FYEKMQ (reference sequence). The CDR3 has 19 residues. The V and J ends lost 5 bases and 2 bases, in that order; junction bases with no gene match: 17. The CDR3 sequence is CASSPDSLLAGVATDTQYF. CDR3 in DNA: TGTGCCAGCAGCCCCGACTCCCTCTTAGCGGGGGTTGCCACAGATACGCAGTATTTT.

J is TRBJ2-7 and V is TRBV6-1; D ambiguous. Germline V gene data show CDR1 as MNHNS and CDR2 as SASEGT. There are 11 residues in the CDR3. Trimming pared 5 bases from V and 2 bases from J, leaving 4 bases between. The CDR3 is CASSLTYEQYF. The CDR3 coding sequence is TGTGCCAGCAGTCTTACCTACGAGCAGTACTTC.

As DNA, the CDR3 is TGTGCCAGCAGCCCGAACCAAGGCGGGCCCCAGCATTTT. This gives the protein CASSPNQGGPQHF. The chain uses TRBV5-4 and TRBJ1-5; D is undetermined. The CDR3 loop spans 13 amino acids. The germline V gene encodes CDR1 SGHNT and CDR2 YYREEE (reference sequence). V dropped 4 bases and J dropped 9 bases, with 14 bases sitting between them. Supplemented by reference TRBV5-4 and TRBJ1-5, the full variable domain reads ETGVTQSPTHLIKTRGQQVTLRCSSQSGHNTVSWYQQALGQGPQFIFQYYREEENGRGNFPPRFSGLQFPNYSSELNVNALELDDSALYLCASSPNQGGPQHFGDGTRLSIL.

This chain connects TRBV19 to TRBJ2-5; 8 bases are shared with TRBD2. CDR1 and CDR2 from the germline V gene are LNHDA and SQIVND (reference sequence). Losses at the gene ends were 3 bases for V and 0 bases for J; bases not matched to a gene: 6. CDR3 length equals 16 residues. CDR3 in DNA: TGTGCCAGTAGTATGAAAGGAGCGGGGGACCAAGAGACCCAGTACTTC. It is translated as CASSMKGAGDQETQYF.

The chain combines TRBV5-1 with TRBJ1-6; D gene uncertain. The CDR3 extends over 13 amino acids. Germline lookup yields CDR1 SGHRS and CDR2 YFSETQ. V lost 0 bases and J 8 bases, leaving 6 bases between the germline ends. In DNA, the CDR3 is TGCGCCAGCAGCTTGGACAGAGATTCACCCCTCCACTTT. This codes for CASSLDRDSPLHF.

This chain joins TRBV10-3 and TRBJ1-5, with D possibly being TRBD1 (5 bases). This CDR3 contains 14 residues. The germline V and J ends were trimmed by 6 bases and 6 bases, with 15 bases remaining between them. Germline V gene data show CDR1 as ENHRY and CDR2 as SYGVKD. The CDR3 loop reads CAISGGGAGQPQHF. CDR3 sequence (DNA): TGTGCCATCAGCGGTGGAGGGGCAGGTCAGCCCCAGCATTTT.

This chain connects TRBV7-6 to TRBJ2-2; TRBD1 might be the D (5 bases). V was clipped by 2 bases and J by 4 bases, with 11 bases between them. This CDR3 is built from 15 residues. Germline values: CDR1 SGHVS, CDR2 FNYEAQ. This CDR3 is CASSLSGSGTGELFF. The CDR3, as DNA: TGTGCCAGCAGCTTATCAGGGTCCGGCACCGGGGAGCTGTTTTTT. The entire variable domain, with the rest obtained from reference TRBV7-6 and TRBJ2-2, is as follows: GAGVSQSPRYKVTKRGQDVALRCDPISGHVSLYWYRQALGQGPEFLTYFNYEAQQDKSGLPNDRFSAERPEGSISTLTIQRTEQRDSAMYRCASSLSGSGTGELFFGEGSRLTVL.

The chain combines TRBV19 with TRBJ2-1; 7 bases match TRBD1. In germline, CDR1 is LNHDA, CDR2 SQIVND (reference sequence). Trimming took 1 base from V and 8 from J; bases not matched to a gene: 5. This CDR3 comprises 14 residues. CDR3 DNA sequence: TGTGCCAGTAGTATAGTAGACAGGGCCGATGAGCAGTTCTTC. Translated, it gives CASSIVDRADEQFF.

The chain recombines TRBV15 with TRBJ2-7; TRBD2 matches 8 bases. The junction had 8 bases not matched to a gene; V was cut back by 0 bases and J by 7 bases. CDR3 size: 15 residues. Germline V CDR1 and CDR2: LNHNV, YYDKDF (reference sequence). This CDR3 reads CATSRDRGGRREQYF. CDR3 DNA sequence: TGTGCCACCAGCAGAGATCGGGGGGGGAGGCGGGAGCAGTACTTC.

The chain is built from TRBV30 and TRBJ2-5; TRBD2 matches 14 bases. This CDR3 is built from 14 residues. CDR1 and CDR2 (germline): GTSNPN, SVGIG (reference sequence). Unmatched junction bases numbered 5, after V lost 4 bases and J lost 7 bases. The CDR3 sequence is CAWTGLAGDGTQYF. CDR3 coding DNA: TGTGCCTGGACGGGACTAGCGGGAGACGGGACCCAGTACTTC.

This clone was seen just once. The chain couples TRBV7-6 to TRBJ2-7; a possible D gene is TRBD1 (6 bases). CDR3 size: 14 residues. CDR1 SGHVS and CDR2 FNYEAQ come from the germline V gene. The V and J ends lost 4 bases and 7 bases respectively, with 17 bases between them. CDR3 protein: CASSSGTSFKEQYF. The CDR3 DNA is TGTGCCAGCAGCTCCGGGACATCGTTTAAGGAGCAGTACTTC.

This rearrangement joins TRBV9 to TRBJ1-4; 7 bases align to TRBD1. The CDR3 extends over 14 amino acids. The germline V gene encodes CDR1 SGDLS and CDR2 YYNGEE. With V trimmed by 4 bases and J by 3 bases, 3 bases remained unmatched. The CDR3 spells CASSTGQPNEKLFF. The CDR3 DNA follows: TGTGCCAGCAGCACGGGACAGCCTAATGAAAAACTGTTTTTT.

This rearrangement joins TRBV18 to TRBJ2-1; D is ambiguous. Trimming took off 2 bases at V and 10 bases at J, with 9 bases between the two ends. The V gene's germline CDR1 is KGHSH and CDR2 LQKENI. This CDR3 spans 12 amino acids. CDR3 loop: CASSPEISEQFF. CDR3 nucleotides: TGTGCCAGCTCACCAGAGATTTCCGAGCAGTTCTTC.

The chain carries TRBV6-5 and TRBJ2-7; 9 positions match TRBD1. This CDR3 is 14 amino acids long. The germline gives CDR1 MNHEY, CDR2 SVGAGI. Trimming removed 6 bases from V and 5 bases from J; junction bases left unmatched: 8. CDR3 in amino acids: CASRRDRDKDEQYF. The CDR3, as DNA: TGTGCCAGCAGGCGGGACAGGGATAAGGACGAGCAGTACTTC.

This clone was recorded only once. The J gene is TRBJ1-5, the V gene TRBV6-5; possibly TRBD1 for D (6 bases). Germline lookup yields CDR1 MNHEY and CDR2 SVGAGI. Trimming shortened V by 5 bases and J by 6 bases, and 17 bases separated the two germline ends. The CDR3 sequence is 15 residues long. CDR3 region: CASSRGGPGGQPQHF. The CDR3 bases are TGTGCCAGCAGTCGAGGGGGACCGGGGGGTCAGCCCCAGCATTTT.

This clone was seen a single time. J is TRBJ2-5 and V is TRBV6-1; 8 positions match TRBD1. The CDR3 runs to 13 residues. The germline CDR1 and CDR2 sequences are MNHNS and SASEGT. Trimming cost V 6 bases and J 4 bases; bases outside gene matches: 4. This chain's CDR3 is CASRLTGAETQYF. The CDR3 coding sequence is TGTGCCAGCAGATTGACAGGGGCAGAGACCCAGTACTTC.

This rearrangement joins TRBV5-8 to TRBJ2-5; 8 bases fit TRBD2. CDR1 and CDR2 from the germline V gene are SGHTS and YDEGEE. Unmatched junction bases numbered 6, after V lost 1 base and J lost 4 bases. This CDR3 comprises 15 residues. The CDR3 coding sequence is TGTGCCAGCAGCTTGAGGGCGGGAGGTCGAGAGACCCAGTACTTC. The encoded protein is CASSLRAGGRETQYF.

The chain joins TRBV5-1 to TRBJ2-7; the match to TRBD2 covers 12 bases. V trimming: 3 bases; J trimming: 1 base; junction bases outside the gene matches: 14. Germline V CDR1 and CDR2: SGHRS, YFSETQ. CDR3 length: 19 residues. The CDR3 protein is CASSSTPGTSGRPSYEQYF. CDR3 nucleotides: TGCGCCAGCAGCTCCACCCCCGGGACTAGCGGGCGTCCGTCCTACGAGCAGTACTTC.

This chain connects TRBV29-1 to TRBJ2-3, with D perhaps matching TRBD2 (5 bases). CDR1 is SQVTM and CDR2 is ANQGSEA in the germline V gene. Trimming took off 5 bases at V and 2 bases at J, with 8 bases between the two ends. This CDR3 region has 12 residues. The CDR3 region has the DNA TGCAGCGTTAGGACTGTCACAGATACGCAGTATTTT. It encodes CSVRTVTDTQYF.

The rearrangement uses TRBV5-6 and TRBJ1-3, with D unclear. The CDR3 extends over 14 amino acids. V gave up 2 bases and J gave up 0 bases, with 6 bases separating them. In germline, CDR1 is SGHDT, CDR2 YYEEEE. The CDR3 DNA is TGTGCCAGCAGCTTTTTCCGCTCTGGAAACACCATATATTTT. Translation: CASSFFRSGNTIYF.

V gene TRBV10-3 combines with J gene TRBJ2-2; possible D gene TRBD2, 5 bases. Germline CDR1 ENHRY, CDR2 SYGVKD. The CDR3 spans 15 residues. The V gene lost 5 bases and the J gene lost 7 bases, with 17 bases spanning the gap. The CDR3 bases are TGTGCCATCAGTTTTAGCGCAAATAAAGGCGGGGAGCTGTTTTTT. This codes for CAISFSANKGGELFF.

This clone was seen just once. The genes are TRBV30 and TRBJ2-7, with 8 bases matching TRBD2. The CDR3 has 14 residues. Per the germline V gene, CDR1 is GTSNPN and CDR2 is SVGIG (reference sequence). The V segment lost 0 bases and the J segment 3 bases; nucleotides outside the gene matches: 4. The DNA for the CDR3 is TGTGCCTGGAGTGTAGGTCTAGCGGGCTACGAGCAGTACTTC. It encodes CAWSVGLAGYEQYF. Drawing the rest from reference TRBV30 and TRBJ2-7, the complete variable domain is SQTIHQWPATLVQPVGSPLSLECTVEGTSNPNLYWYRQAAGRGLQLLFYSVGIGQISSEVPQNLSASRPQDRQFILSSKKLLLSDSGFYLCAWSVGLAGYEQYFGPGTRLTVT.

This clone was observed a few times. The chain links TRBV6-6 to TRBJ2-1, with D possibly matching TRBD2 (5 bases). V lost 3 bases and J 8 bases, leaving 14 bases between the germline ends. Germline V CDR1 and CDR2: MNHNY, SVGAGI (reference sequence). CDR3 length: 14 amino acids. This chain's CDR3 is CASSYYAAADEQFF. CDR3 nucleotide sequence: TGTGCCAGCAGTTATTATGCGGCAGCGGATGAGCAGTTCTTC.

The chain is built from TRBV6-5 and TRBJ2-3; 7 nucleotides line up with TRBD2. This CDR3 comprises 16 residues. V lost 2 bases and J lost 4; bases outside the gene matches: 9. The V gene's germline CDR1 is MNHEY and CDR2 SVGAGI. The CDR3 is CASSYNRGGGADTQYF. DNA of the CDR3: TGTGCCAGCAGTTACAATCGCGGGGGAGGTGCAGATACGCAGTATTTT.

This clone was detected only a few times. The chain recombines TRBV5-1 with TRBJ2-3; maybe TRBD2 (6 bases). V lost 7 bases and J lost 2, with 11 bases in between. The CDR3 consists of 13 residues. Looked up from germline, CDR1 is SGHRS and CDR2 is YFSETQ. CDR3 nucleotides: TGCGCCAGCGGGACTCAGATCACAGATACGCAGTATTTT. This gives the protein CASGTQITDTQYF.